The rows below give T cell receptor beta chains drawn from one sample of a study of blood T cell repertoires in COVID-19. TCRdb's copy holds only in-frame clones and misses some; the assay was immunoSEQ multiplex PCR. The table includes 150,000 to 200,000 clones, about 80% detected once. Sequencing used peripheral blood. The receptor set was obtained from a woman aged 40 to 50 with COVID-19, enrolled during active disease. Each CDR3 is given without its conserved first and last residue. A D gene is named only where the DNA matches it firmly.

TRBJ2-1 TRBD2 TRBV25-1 ASSESSGKLNEQF
TRBJ2-1 . TRBV29-1 SVLPGIGYEQF
TRBJ1-5 . TRBV27 ASSKEGVLRNQPQH
TRBJ2-3 TRBD2 TRBV6-5 ASRRSGGPTDTQY
TRBJ1-4 . TRBV28 ASSPGGVREKLF
TRBJ2-1 TRBD2 TRBV18 ASSRTSGGNGEQF
TRBJ1-2 . TRBV29-1 SVGGRQGHGYT
TRBJ1-5 TRBD1 TRBV29-1 SVSTGGLVNQPQH
TRBJ2-1 . TRBV30 AWSRVMGNEQF
TRBJ1-1 . TRBV7-2 ASSSQSLSGSTEAF
TRBJ2-7 . TRBV7-9 ASSLLSVSSEQY
TRBJ1-5 . TRBV6-2/TRBV6-3 ASSYPTFRGREPQH
TRBJ1-3 . TRBV9 ASSVGEGWSGNTIY
TRBJ1-4 . TRBV2 ASSENWTRGGKLF
TRBJ2-1 . TRBV2 ASSEARYEQF
TRBJ2-2 . TRBV9 ASTGQGKRAGELF